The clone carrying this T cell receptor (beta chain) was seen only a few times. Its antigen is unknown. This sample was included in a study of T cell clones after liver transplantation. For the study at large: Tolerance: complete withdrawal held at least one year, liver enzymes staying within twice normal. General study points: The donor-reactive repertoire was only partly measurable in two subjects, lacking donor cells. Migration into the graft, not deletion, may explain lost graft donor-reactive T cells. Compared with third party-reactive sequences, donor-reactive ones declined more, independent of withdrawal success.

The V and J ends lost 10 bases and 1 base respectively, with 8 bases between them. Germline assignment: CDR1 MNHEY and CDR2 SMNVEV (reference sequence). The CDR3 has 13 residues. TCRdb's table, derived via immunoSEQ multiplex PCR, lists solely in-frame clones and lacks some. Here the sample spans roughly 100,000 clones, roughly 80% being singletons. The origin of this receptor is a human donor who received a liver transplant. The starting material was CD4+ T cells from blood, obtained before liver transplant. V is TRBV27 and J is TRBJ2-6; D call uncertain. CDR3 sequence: CATSPSGANVLTF. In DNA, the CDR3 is TGTGCCACATCCCCGTCTGGGGCCAACGTCCTGACTTTC.